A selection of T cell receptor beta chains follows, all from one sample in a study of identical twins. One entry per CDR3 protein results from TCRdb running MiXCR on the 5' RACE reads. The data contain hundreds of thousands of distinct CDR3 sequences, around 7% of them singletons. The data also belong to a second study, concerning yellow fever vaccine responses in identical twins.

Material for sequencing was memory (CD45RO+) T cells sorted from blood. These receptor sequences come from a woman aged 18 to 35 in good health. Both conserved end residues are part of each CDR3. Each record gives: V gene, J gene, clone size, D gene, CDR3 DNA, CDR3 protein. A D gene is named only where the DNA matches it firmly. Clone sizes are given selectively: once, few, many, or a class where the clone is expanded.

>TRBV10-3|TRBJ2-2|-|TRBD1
TGTGCCATCAACAGGGGGTTACAACATACCGGGGAGCTGTTTTTT
CAINRGLQHTGELFF
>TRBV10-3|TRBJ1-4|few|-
TGTGCCATCAGTGAGTCGGGGGGTGGACCGAGTGAAAAACTGTTTTTT
CAISESGGGPSEKLFF
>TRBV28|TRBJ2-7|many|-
TGTGCCAGCAGTTTATCTTCGCCCTACGAGCAGTACTTC
CASSLSSPYEQYF
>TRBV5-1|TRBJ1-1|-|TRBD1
TGCGCCAGCAGCCCCCGGGACAGCAAGAACACTGAAGCTTTCTTT
CASSPRDSKNTEAFF
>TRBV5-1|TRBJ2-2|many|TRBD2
TGCGCCAGCAGCTTGGCTAGCGGCACCGGGGAGCTGTTTTTT
CASSLASGTGELFF
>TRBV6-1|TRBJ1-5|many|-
TGTGCCAGCAGTGATCCCAAGCAGCCCCAGCATTTT
CASSDPKQPQHF
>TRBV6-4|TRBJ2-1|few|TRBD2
TGTGCCAGCAGCCATACTAGCGGGAGTTTAGATGAGCAGTTCTTC
CASSHTSGSLDEQFF
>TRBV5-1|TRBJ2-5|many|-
TGCGCCAGCAGCTTGTGGGGGAGCCAAGAGACCCAGTACTTC
CASSLWGSQETQYF
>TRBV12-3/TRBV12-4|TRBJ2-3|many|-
TGTGCCACTCGAAGGGTCTTCCCTTCAGATACGCAGTATTTT
CATRRVFPSDTQYF
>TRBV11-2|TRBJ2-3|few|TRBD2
TGTGCCAGCAGCTTAACTAGCGGGGGTTCAGGGGATACGCAGTATTTT
CASSLTSGGSGDTQYF
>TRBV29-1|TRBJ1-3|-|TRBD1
TGCAGCGTGACAGGGACGTCTGGAAACACCATATATTTT
CSVTGTSGNTIYF
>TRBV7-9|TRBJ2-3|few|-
TGTGCCAGCAGCTTAGAAGGCGGGGGCCCAGATACGCAGTATTTT
CASSLEGGGPDTQYF
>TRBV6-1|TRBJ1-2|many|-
TGTGCCAGCACGGGGGGAACTAACTATGGCTACACCTTC
CASTGGTNYGYTF
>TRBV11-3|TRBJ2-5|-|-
TGTGCCAGCAGCTTAGGATTCAGGGACGAGACCCAGTACTTC
CASSLGFRDETQYF
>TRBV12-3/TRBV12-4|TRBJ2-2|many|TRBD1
TGTGCCAGCAGTTTTGAGGCGGCAGGGGGCACCGGGGAGCTGTTTTTT
CASSFEAAGGTGELFF
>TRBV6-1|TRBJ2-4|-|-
TGTGCCAGTGCCGGGGCGGGGACCGTGGTCAAAAACATTCAGTACTTC
CASAGAGTVVKNIQYF
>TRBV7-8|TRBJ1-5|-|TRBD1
TGTGCCAGCAGCCAGGGGAACAGGGGTTTGGGGCAGCCCCAGCATTTT
CASSQGNRGLGQPQHF
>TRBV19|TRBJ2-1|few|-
TGTGCCAGTAGTATAGCCGTAGATCGGCAGGGTTCCTACAATGAGCAGTTCTTC
CASSIAVDRQGSYNEQFF
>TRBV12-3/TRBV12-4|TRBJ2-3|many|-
TGTGCCAGCAGTTTACTTGCCCCCCCCTCAGATACGCAGTATTTT
CASSLLAPPSDTQYF
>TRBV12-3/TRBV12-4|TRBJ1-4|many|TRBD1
TGTGCCAGCAGCCCAGGGGGTACAAGGGAAAAACTGTTTTTT
CASSPGGTREKLFF
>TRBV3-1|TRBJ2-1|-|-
TGTGCCAGCTGTAGGGGTCCAGGCCACAATGAGCAGTTCTTC
CASCRGPGHNEQFF
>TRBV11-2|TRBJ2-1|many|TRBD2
TGTGCCAGCAGCTTAGTGTCGGGAGGCCACTACAATGAGCAGTTCTTC
CASSLVSGGHYNEQFF
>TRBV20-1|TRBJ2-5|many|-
TGCAGTGCTACAGCCCTAGAGACCCAGTACTTC
CSATALETQYF
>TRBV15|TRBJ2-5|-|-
TGTGCCACCAGCAGGGGAGGACAGTACCAAGAGACCCAGTACTTC
CATSRGGQYQETQYF
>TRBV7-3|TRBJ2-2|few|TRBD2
TGTGCCAGCAGCCCAAGGGCGGGAGGAATAGGCTGGGAGCTGTTTTTT
CASSPRAGGIGWELFF
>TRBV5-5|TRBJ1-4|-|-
TGTGCCAGCAGCTTGGAGGGTTTCGGTGAAAAACTGTTTTTT
CASSLEGFGEKLFF
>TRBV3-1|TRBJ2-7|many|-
TGTGCCAGCAGCCCCCAGCGAACGACCTACGAGCAGTACTTC
CASSPQRTTYEQYF
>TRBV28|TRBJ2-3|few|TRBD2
TGTGCCAGCAACAGCGGGAGGGCAGGGAGCACAGATACGCAGTATTTT
CASNSGRAGSTDTQYF
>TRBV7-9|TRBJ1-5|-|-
TGTGCCAGCAGCCGAGGACCGATAGGCAATCAGCCCCAGCATTTT
CASSRGPIGNQPQHF
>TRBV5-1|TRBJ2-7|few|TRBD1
TGCGCCAGCAGCAACGGACAGGGGGGAGCATACGAGCAGTACTTC
CASSNGQGGAYEQYF
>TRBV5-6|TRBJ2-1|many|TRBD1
TGTGCCAGCAGCCCCGGACAGGGGGGCTACAATGAGCAGTTCTTC
CASSPGQGGYNEQFF
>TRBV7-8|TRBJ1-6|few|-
TGTGCCAGCAGCTTAGATCGGGGGGCGCGTAATTCACCCCTCCACTTT
CASSLDRGARNSPLHF
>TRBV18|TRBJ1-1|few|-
TGTGCCAGCTCACCACCACAGTTCGGGACTGAAGCTTTCTTT
CASSPPQFGTEAFF
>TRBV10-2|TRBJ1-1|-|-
TGCGCCAGCACCAACGGGAACACTGAAGCTTTCTTT
CASTNGNTEAFF
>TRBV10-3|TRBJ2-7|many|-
TGTGCCATCAGTGAGTCAGGGTTCGGGACATTCTCCTACGAGCAGTACTTC
CAISESGFGTFSYEQYF